Following are 20 T cell receptor beta chains from one sample sequenced in a study of T cell repertoires in cytomegalovirus infection. TCRdb passed the reads through MiXCR, listing each CDR3 protein once. The table lists around 260,000 distinct CDR3 sequences, less than 9.5% of them singletons. The sequenced sample consisted of PBMCs. Receptors were obtained from a human donor in good health (CMV status not recorded). Some clones in this sample may be carry-over from other donors' samples.

This clonotype was counted at least ten times. The rearrangement uses TRBV7-2 and TRBJ2-7; perhaps TRBD2 as D (6 bases). V was clipped by 5 bases and J by 2 bases, with 19 bases between them. This CDR3 has 16 amino acids. From germline, CDR1 is SGHTA and CDR2 FQGNSA. The CDR3 bases are TGTGCCAGCAGCCCTACCGCCGGGACTCGCCCCTACGAGCAGTACTTC. Translated: CASSPTAGTRPYEQYF.

In its sample, this clonotype was seen many times. The chain employs TRBV7-2 and TRBJ2-3, with D possibly called TRBD1 or TRBD2 (5 bases each). Trimming left V 5 bases short and J 8 bases short, with 14 bases between. The CDR3 runs to 13 residues. Germline values: CDR1 SGHTA, CDR2 FQGNSA. The CDR3 nucleotides read TGTGCCAGCAGCCCCGGGACGGTGGTTACGCAGTATTTT. Translating it yields CASSPGTVVTQYF. The full variable domain, rest sourced from reference TRBV7-2 and TRBJ2-3, is GAGVSQSPSNKVTEKGKDVELRCDPISGHTALYWYRQSLGQGLEFLIYFQGNSAPDKSGLPSDRFSAERTGGSVSTLTIQRTQQEDSAVYLCASSPGTVVTQYFGPGTRLTVL.

CDR3 loop: CASSLRGLGTDTQYF. DNA for the CDR3: TGTGCCAGCAGTTTGAGGGGTCTGGGCACAGATACGCAGTATTTT. The chain is built from TRBV27 and TRBJ2-3; D is perhaps TRBD1 or TRBD2 (5 bases each). This CDR3 has 15 residues. The germline V and J ends were trimmed by 3 bases and 1 base, with 11 bases remaining between them. The germline CDR1 and CDR2 sequences are MNHEY and SMNVEV (reference sequence).

Many counts were recorded for this clonotype. The rearrangement uses TRBV19 and TRBJ2-4; 8 positions agree with TRBD2. The CDR3 runs to 15 residues. The germline V gene has CDR1 LNHDA and CDR2 SQIVND (reference sequence). J lost 8 bases, V lost 3 bases, and 9 bases had no gene match. The CDR3 DNA reads TGTGCCAGTAGTATTGGTGCGGGGGGCTTAGACATTCAGTACTTC. This codes for CASSIGAGGLDIQYF.

In this sample, this clonotype turned up many times. V gene TRBV10-2 combines with J gene TRBJ1-1; D is possibly TRBD1 (6 bases). CDR3 length equals 14 residues. Per germline, CDR1 WSHSY and CDR2 SAAADI. The V gene lost 0 bases and the J gene lost 7 bases, with 12 bases spanning the gap. The CDR3 region has the DNA TGCGCCAGCAGTGAGTCCTGGGCAGGGGTTGAAGCTTTCTTT. Its translation is CASSESWAGVEAFF.

In its sample, this clonotype was seen many times. The chain carries TRBV14 and TRBJ2-1; D remains unclear. With 0 bases removed from V and 2 bases from J, the gap between germline ends came to 14 bases. The CDR3 covers 17 residues. The germline V gene has CDR1 SGHDN and CDR2 FVKESK. The CDR3 here is CASSQDRALLAYNEQFF. CDR3 bases: TGTGCCAGCAGCCAAGATCGGGCACTTCTAGCCTACAATGAGCAGTTCTTC.

In its sample, this clonotype was seen many times. The chain recombines TRBV6-6 with TRBJ2-1; 9 nucleotides align to TRBD2. Germline CDR1 reads MNHNY; CDR2 reads SVGAGI (reference sequence). Trimming cost V 5 bases and J 5 bases; bases outside gene matches: 7. There are 15 residues in the CDR3. This chain's CDR3 is CASSQTSGEDNEQFF. The DNA of the CDR3 is TGTGCCAGCAGTCAGACTAGCGGTGAAGACAATGAGCAGTTCTTC.

The sample holds many counts of this clonotype. V and J are TRBV4-1 and TRBJ2-7; D is uncertain. CDR1 is MGHRA and CDR2 is YSYEKL in the germline V gene. There are 15 residues in the CDR3. V was trimmed by 0 bases and J by 3 bases, leaving 12 bases between them. The CDR3 here is CASSQEGGRNYEQYF. In nucleotides, the CDR3 is TGCGCCAGCAGCCAAGAGGGCGGCAGAAACTACGAGCAGTACTTC.

Ten or more counts support this clonotype. The chain has TRBV12-3 or TRBV12-4 and TRBJ2-2; perhaps TRBD1 as D (6 bases). The CDR3 contains 15 residues. The V gene lost 2 bases and the J gene lost 5 bases, with 12 bases spanning the gap. Here the CDR3 DNA reads TGTGCCAGCAGTTTACGTTTGCAGGGGACCGGGGAGCTGTTTTTT. Its protein is CASSLRLQGTGELFF.

This clonotype was counted only a few times. The chain employs TRBV12-3 or TRBV12-4 and TRBJ1-5; D is undetermined. Deletions cut 4 bases from V and 2 bases from J, with 9 bases between. CDR3 size: 14 residues. The CDR3 loop is CASSSNRGNQPQHF. The DNA for the CDR3 is TGTGCCAGCAGTTCTAACAGAGGCAATCAGCCCCAGCATTTT.

The rearrangement uses TRBV14 and TRBJ2-2; D remains unclear. Germline V gene lookup returns CDR1 SGHDN and CDR2 FVKESK. This CDR3 is 16 amino acids long. V was cut by 2 bases and J by 0 bases, with 10 bases left in between. The CDR3 is CASSQKARSNTGELFF. CDR3 sequence (DNA): TGTGCCAGCAGCCAAAAGGCACGCTCGAACACCGGGGAGCTGTTTTTT. The whole variable domain, filled in from reference TRBV14 and TRBJ2-2, reads EAGVTQFPSHSVIEKGQTVTLRCDPISGHDNLYWYRRVMGKEIKFLLHFVKESKQDESGMPNNRFLAERTGGTYSTLKVQPAELEDSGVYFCASSQKARSNTGELFFGEGSRLTVL.

This rearrangement joins TRBV20-1 to TRBJ1-6; 7 positions match TRBD1. The CDR3 runs to 17 residues. Germline V gene data show CDR1 as DFQATT and CDR2 as SNEGSKA (reference sequence). The ends lost 0 bases at V and 2 bases at J; junction bases unmatched: 7. CDR3 sequence (DNA): TGCAGTGCTAGAGATCCGAGGACAGGTCCCTATAATTCACCCCTCCACTTT. Its translation is CSARDPRTGPYNSPLHF.

This clonotype occurred many times. This chain uses TRBV20-1 with TRBJ2-7; 10 bases align to TRBD2. CDR1 is DFQATT and CDR2 is SNEGSKA in the germline V gene (reference sequence). The CDR3 has 15 amino acids. The V segment lost 6 bases and the J segment 0 bases; nucleotides outside the gene matches: 8. CDR3 in DNA: TGCAGTGCCAGGGATAGCGGGGGGCGCTCCTACGAGCAGTACTTC. Its protein product is CSARDSGGRSYEQYF.

In its sample, this clonotype was seen a few times. The genes are TRBV5-1 and TRBJ2-4; maybe TRBD2 (6 bases). CDR3 length: 16 residues. The V and J ends lost 4 bases and 1 base respectively, with 15 bases between them. Per the germline V gene, CDR1 is SGHRS and CDR2 is YFSETQ. The CDR3 spells CASSPASGGAKNIQYF. The CDR3 bases are TGCGCCAGCAGCCCGGCCAGCGGAGGGGCCAAAAACATTCAGTACTTC.

This clonotype appeared many times. The chain combines TRBV7-9 with TRBJ1-1, with TRBD1 matching 8 bases. V shed 4 bases and J 1 base; nucleotides not matched to a gene: 5. Per germline, CDR1 SEHNR and CDR2 FQNEAQ (reference sequence). The CDR3 contains 15 residues. CDR3 residues: CASSSGQGTNTEAFF. The CDR3 DNA is TGTGCCAGCAGCTCTGGACAGGGTACGAACACTGAAGCTTTCTTT.

This clonotype appeared a few times. J is TRBJ1-4 and V is TRBV25-1; D is undetermined. Germline lookup yields CDR1 MGHDK and CDR2 SYGVNS. The V and J ends lost 3 bases and 11 bases respectively, with 13 bases between them. The CDR3 length is 13 residues. CDR3 nucleotide sequence: TGTGCCAGCAGTGATCCTCCCCGCGAGAAACTGTTTTTT. Protein sequence: CASSDPPREKLFF.

This clonotype was observed at least ten times. The chain uses TRBV7-8 and TRBJ2-2; 8 bases match TRBD2. V gave up 8 bases and J gave up 5 bases; unmatched junction bases: 10. There are 15 residues in the CDR3. The germline V gene encodes CDR1 SGHVS and CDR2 FQNEAQ. CDR3 in DNA: TGTGCCAGCCGCCCGGGGGGGACGATGACCGGGGAGCTGTTTTTT. Its protein product is CASRPGGTMTGELFF.

This clonotype was seen repeatedly, ten times or more. The chain links TRBV19 to TRBJ2-1; perhaps D is TRBD1 or TRBD2 (5 bases each). This CDR3 spans 16 amino acids. Per the germline V gene, CDR1 is LNHDA and CDR2 is SQIVND (reference sequence). V lost 3 bases and J 8 bases, leaving 20 bases between the germline ends. The CDR3 region has the DNA TGTGCCAGTAGTATCCAGGCCGGCAGGGCGCGGGATGAGCAGTTCTTC. Amino acid sequence: CASSIQAGRARDEQFF.

This clonotype came up many times. This chain links TRBV4-3 with TRBJ2-1; either TRBD1 or TRBD2 may fit D (5 bases each). Trimming took off 0 bases at V and 0 bases at J, with 24 bases between the two ends. CDR1 is LGHNA and CDR2 is YSLEER in the germline V gene. The CDR3 consists of 21 residues. CDR3 sequence (DNA): TGCGCCAGCAGCCAAGATATACTAGGGACGGACTCCCCCGGCTCCTACAATGAGCAGTTCTTC. Protein product: CASSQDILGTDSPGSYNEQFF.

The table lists this clonotype with many counts. The chain has TRBV7-9 and TRBJ2-7; a possible D gene is TRBD1 (5 bases). Germline V gene data show CDR1 as SEHNR and CDR2 as FQNEAQ (reference sequence). The V gene lost 8 bases and the J gene lost 6 bases, with 11 bases spanning the gap. There are 11 residues in the CDR3. CDR3 coding DNA: TGTGCCAGCCGTAGGGGTGCCGAGCAGTACTTC. The encoded protein is CASRRGAEQYF.